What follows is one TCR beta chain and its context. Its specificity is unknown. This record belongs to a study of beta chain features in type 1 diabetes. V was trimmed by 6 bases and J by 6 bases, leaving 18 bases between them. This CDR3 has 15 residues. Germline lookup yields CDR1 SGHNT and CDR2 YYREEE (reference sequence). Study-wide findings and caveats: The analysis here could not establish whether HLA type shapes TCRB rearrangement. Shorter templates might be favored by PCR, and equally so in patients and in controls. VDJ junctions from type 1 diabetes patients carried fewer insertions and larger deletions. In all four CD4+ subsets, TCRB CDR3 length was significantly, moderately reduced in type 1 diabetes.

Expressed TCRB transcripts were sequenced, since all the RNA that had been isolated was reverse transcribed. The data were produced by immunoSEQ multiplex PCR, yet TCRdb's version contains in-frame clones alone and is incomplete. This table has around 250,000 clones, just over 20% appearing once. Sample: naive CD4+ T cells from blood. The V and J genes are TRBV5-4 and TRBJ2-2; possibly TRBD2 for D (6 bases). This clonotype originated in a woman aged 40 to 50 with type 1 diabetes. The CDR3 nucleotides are TGTGCCAGCAACACGGGACTGCAGACTCCCGGGGAGCTGTTTTTT. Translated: CASNTGLQTPGELFF.